The source of this T cell receptor beta chain is a study of T cell repertoires in cytomegalovirus infection. This clonotype was recorded many times. Its antigen remains unidentified. Via MiXCR, TCRdb re-called the reads, giving one row per CDR3 protein. The table lists over 250,000 distinct CDR3 sequences, about 20% of them singletons, with approximately 20% in the top ten. This TCR was sampled from a human donor in good health (CMV status not recorded). Some clones in this sample may be carry-over from other donors' samples. This sample comprised cultured PBMCs, obtained from culture after CMV antigen stimulation.

The CDR3 here is CASSPQMTREQFF. The CDR3 DNA reads as TGTGCCAGCAGTCCCCAAATGACGCGTGAGCAGTTCTTC. The chain uses TRBV6-5 and TRBJ2-1, with D unresolved. Trimming removed 5 bases from V and 9 bases from J, with 14 bases in between. The CDR3 has 13 residues. Germline-derived CDR1 and CDR2 are MNHEY and SVGAGI.